This T cell receptor (beta chain) was recovered during a study of beta chain features in type 1 diabetes. Broader study findings: Since sequencing was performed on cDNA, cells with high TCR expression could be over-represented. TCRB CDR3s were moderately but significantly shorter in Type 1 diabetes patients in all four CD4+ subsets.

After removal of 3 bases from V and 3 bases from J, the junction contained 6 bases not matched to a gene. The CDR3 is made up of 15 amino acids. Germline CDR1 reads SGHNT; CDR2 reads YYREEE (reference sequence). Expressed TCRB transcripts were sequenced after all isolated RNA was converted to cDNA. For naive, central memory and regulatory T cell samples, reads averaged roughly 3.7 million. Libraries were prepared by immunoSEQ multiplex PCR; TCRdb keeps only in-frame clonotypes and omits some of them. The sample records over 150,000 clones, 10% being singletons. This clone was observed a few times. Its cognate antigen is unknown. Cells sorted by CD45RO/CCR7/CD25/CD127/CD95/CD27 comprised CD4+ naive, central memory, regulatory and stem cell-like memory cells.

The sequencing sample was made of central memory CD4+ T cells from blood. The TCR comes from a man in his thirties or forties with type 1 diabetes. The chain has TRBV5-4 and TRBJ2-7; TRBD2 matches 10 bases. CDR3 sequence reads: CASSSGLAEYYEQYF. The CDR3 nucleotides are TGTGCCAGCAGCTCTGGACTAGCGGAGTACTACGAGCAGTACTTC.